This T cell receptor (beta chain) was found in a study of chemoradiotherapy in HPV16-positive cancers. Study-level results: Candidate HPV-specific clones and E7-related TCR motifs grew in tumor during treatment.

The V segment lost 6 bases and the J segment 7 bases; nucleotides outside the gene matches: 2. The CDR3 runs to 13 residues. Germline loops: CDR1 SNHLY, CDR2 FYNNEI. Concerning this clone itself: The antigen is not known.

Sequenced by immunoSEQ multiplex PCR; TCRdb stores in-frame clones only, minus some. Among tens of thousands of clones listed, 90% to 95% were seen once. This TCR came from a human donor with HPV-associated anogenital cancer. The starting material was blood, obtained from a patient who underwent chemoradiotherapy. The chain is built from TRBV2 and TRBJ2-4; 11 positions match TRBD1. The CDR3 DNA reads TGTGCCAGCAGGGGGACAGGGGGTAACATTCAGTACTTC. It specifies CASRGTGGNIQYF.